The clone carrying this T cell receptor (beta chain) was seen only a few times. Specified time point: sample taken at primary tumor resection. The sample belongs to a study of spatial heterogeneity in lung cancer. Germline-derived CDR1 and CDR2 are MNHNY and SVGAGI (reference sequence). This CDR3 has 12 residues. V was pared by 6 bases and J by 9 bases, with 9 bases between. TCRdb reprocessed the 5' RACE reads with MiXCR, giving one entry per CDR3 protein. Seen here are fewer than 65,000 distinct CDR3 sequences, about 6.6% observed once, and the top ten hold over 12%. The material was PBMCs, obtained at surgery. The source of this sequence is a female donor with early-stage non-small cell lung cancer. The rearrangement uses TRBV6-6 and TRBJ1-6, with TRBD1 as a possible D gene (6 bases). Here the CDR3 DNA reads TGTGCCAGCAGGACCAGGGGTTCACCCCTCCACTTT. The encoded protein is CASRTRGSPLHF.